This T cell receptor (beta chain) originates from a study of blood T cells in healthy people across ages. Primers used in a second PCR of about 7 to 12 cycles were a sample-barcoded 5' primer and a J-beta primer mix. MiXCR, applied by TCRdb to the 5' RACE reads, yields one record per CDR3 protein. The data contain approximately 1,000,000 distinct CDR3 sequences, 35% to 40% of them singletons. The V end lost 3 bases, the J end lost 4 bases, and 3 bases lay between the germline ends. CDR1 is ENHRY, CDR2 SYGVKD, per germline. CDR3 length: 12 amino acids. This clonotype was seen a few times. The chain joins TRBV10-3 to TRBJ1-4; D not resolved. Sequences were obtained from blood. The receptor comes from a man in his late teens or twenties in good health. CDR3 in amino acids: CAISENNEKLFF. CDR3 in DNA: TGTGCCATCAGTGAAAATAATGAAAAACTGTTTTTT.